This T cell receptor (beta chain) was sequenced for a study of early T cells in non-severe SARS-CoV-2 infection. The CDR3 is made up of 14 amino acids. CDR1 is LGHDT and CDR2 is YNNKEL in the germline V gene (reference sequence). V was pared by 2 bases and J by 3 bases, with 10 bases between. This clonotype was seen a handful of times. TCRdb re-called the 5' RACE reads through MiXCR, storing one row per CDR3 protein. The repertoire includes more than 65,000 distinct CDR3 sequences, more than 14% of them detected once, and 3% to 4.5% sits in the top ten. The sequencing used whole blood, collected at baseline. The chain combines TRBV3-1 with TRBJ2-5, with D perhaps given as TRBD1 or TRBD2 (5 bases each). The TCR was taken from an adult who was a healthcare worker with PCR-confirmed SARS-CoV-2 infection or an uninfected control (not recorded which). The CDR3, as DNA: TGTGCCAGCAGCCAACGGGGCAGAGAAGAGACCCAGTACTTC. Its translation: CASSQRGREETQYF.